This TCR beta chain was recovered during a study of blood T cell repertoires in COVID-19. Sequencing used immunoSEQ multiplex PCR; TCRdb keeps in-frame clones, though not all of them. The top ten hold about a fifth of the sample, which has approximately 190,000 clones, 84% seen once. Germline V CDR1 and CDR2: SGHAT, FQDESV (reference sequence). V lost 3 bases, J lost 5 bases, and 10 bases lay in between. CDR3 size: 13 residues. The sequence came from a human donor in a cohort sampled during active COVID-19. The rearrangement links TRBV11-1 to TRBJ1-1; D not certain. The sample taken for sequencing was peripheral blood. The DNA of the CDR3 is TGTGCCAGCAGCTTTGGGAGTCCAACTGAAGCTTTCTTT. Encoded protein: CASSFGSPTEAFF. The full variable domain, its missing parts supplied by reference TRBV11-1 and TRBJ1-1, is EAEVAQSPRYKITEKSQAVAFWCDPISGHATLYWYRQILGQGPELLVQFQDESVVDDSQLPKDRFSAERLKGVDSTLKIQPAELGDSAMYLCASSFGSPTEAFFGQGTRLTVV.